The 19 T cell receptor beta chains presented below share a single source sample, sequenced in a study of regulatory T cells in long-lasting Graves disease. The time point is: persistent/refractory GD, antithyroid drugs over 5 years with positive TRAb. The TCR library was made from RNA that had been extracted from PBMCs in TRIzol. Building of the TCR beta libraries involved iRepertoire HTBI primers and Arm-PCR of CDR3 regions. TCRdb itself ran the multiplex PCR reads through MiXCR, one entry per CDR3 protein. The repertoire has about 470,000 distinct CDR3 sequences, roughly 20% of them found once; the top ten carry about 8.3%. The material sequenced was peripheral blood mononuclear cells (PBMCs), taken when the disease was refractory, from a patient treated with antithyroid drugs. These TCRs come from a female donor with Graves disease.

This clonotype is a singleton in its sample. The junction differs from germline at one of its ends, possibly a read error. The chain uses TRBV27 and TRBJ2-7; D unclear. CDR1 and CDR2 from the germline V gene are MNHEY and SMNVEV (reference sequence). This CDR3 region has 13 residues. The CDR3 here is CASSWAGGYERYF. CDR3 DNA: TGTGCCAGCAGTTGGGCTGGCGGCTACGAGCGGTACTTC.

V usage is TRBV19 and J usage is TRBJ2-5; TRBD2 aligns across 15 bases. Germline V lookup: CDR1 LNHDA, CDR2 SQIVND (reference sequence). The CDR3 spans 17 residues. Trimming removed 9 bases from V and 1 base from J; junction bases left unmatched: 9. The CDR3 DNA reads as TGTGCCAGCCGGGACAGGGGACTAGCGGGAGGCCAAGAGACCCAGTACTTC. Encoded protein: CASRDRGLAGGQETQYF.

This clonotype was found many times. The rearrangement uses TRBV28 and TRBJ1-5; TRBD1 might be the D (6 bases). The V end was cut by 1 base, the J end by 4 bases, with 11 bases between. The CDR3 contains 15 residues. Per germline, CDR1 MDHEN and CDR2 SYDVKM. CDR3: CASSLSLGANQPQHF. The CDR3 DNA follows: TGTGCCAGCAGTTTATCGTTGGGGGCGAATCAGCCCCAGCATTTT.

V usage is TRBV4-1 and J usage is TRBJ1-5; the D gene is possibly TRBD1 (5 bases). Germline V CDR1 and CDR2: MGHRA, YSYEKL. Deletions cut 3 bases from V and 2 bases from J, with 11 bases between. The CDR3 is 15 amino acids. CDR3 sequence reads: CASSQVAGGNQPQHF. The CDR3 bases are TGCGCCAGCAGCCAGGTGGCGGGGGGCAATCAGCCCCAGCATTTT.

This clonotype was counted only a few times. V usage is TRBV18 and J usage is TRBJ1-5, with a weak D call TRBD1 (6 bases). The CDR3 sequence is 16 residues long. Deletions cut 3 bases from V and 1 base from J, with 13 bases between. CDR1 is KGHSH and CDR2 is LQKENI in the germline V gene. CDR3 loop: CASSPRGGGSNQPQHF. The DNA for the CDR3 is TGTGCCAGCTCACCCCGGGGAGGGGGGAGCAATCAGCCCCAGCATTTT.

This clonotype was picked up many times. The chain recombines TRBV12-3 or TRBV12-4 with TRBJ2-7; no clear D. The length of the CDR3 is 13 residues. Trimming took off 1 base at V and 3 bases at J, with 7 bases between the two ends. The CDR3 region has the DNA TGTGCCAGCAGTTTAGGACGACTCTACGAGCAGTACTTC. It specifies CASSLGRLYEQYF.

This chain connects TRBV6-1 to TRBJ2-2; 10 bases match TRBD2. Germline CDR1 reads MNHNS; CDR2 reads SASEGT. The CDR3 runs 13 residues. Unmatched junction bases numbered 3, after V lost 10 bases and J lost 4 bases. The CDR3 loop reads CATRLAGTGELFF. CDR3 nucleotide sequence: TGTGCCACCCGACTAGCGGGCACCGGGGAGCTGTTTTTT.

A remark on this clonotype: Being one base from a much bigger clone, this may be a read error. This rearrangement joins TRBV18 to TRBJ1-2, with D uncertain. Germline lookup yields CDR1 KGHSH and CDR2 LQKENI. The ends were cut back, 3 bases at V and 7 bases at J, with 18 bases in the middle. The CDR3 length is 15 residues. Here the CDR3 reads CASSPNIRSPCGYTF. CDR3 nucleotides: TGTGCCAGCTCACCTAATATTAGGAGTCCCTGTGGCTACACCTTC.

This clonotype was counted ten times or more. The V gene is TRBV10-3, the J gene TRBJ1-4; TRBD1 agrees at 7 bases. V was pared by 3 bases and J by 6 bases, with 1 base of the junction left unmatched. CDR1 is ENHRY, CDR2 SYGVKD, per germline. The CDR3 is 13 residues long. This chain's CDR3 is CAISDRGDEKLFF. The CDR3 bases are TGTGCCATCAGTGACAGGGGGGATGAAAAACTGTTTTTT.

Worth noting for this clonotype: A single base separates this from a much larger clone, so it may be a read error. The J gene is TRBJ1-2, the V gene TRBV6-6; possible D gene TRBD1, 5 bases. This CDR3 has 16 residues. The germline CDR1 and CDR2 sequences are MNHNY and SVGAGI (reference sequence). The DNA for the CDR3 is TGTGCCTGCAGTTACTCGGTGGGACGGAACCGACGTGGCTACACCTTC. Protein product: CACSYSVGRNRRGYTF.

The genes are TRBV20-1 and TRBJ1-4; 8 nucleotides line up with TRBD1. This CDR3 has 15 residues. The V and J ends lost 4 bases and 4 bases, in that order; junction bases with no gene match: 8. CDR1 is DFQATT, CDR2 SNEGSKA, per germline (reference sequence). CDR3 residues: CSAKPPGGINEKLFF. CDR3 DNA: TGCAGTGCTAAACCCCCAGGGGGCATTAATGAAAAACTGTTTTTT.

In this sample, this clonotype turned up a few times. The chain links TRBV5-1 to TRBJ1-1; D is possibly TRBD1 (6 bases). The V and J ends lost 4 bases and 1 base respectively, with 14 bases between them. CDR1 is SGHRS and CDR2 is YFSETQ in the germline V gene. The CDR3 runs 15 residues. The CDR3 DNA follows: TGCGCCAGCAGCCTAACAGTACAGGGGAACACTGAAGCTTTCTTT. It codes for CASSLTVQGNTEAFF. The full variable domain, rest sourced from reference TRBV5-1 and TRBJ1-1, is KAGVTQTPRYLIKTRGQQVTLSCSPISGHRSVSWYQQTPGQGLQFLFEYFSETQRNKGNFPGRFSGRQFSNSRSEMNVSTLELGDSALYLCASSLTVQGNTEAFFGQGTRLTVV.

The chain employs TRBV28 and TRBJ2-7; no clear D. Trimming removed 8 bases at V and 3 bases at J, with 14 bases between. The CDR3 length is 13 residues. Germline V gene sequence: CDR1 MDHEN, CDR2 SYDVKM. Written as DNA, the CDR3 is TGTGCCAGCGGGCAGCCGTCCTTCTACGAGCAGTACTTC. It specifies CASGQPSFYEQYF.

A few counts support this clonotype. This chain joins TRBV10-3 and TRBJ2-7; 7 nucleotides match TRBD1. The CDR3 contains 14 residues. Germline CDR1 is ENHRY and CDR2 is SYGVKD. With 3 bases clipped from V and 0 bases from J, the junction kept 2 bases outside the gene matches. As DNA, the CDR3 is TGTGCCATCAGTGATCCAGGGGGCTCCTACGAGCAGTACTTC. Its protein is CAISDPGGSYEQYF.

The rearrangement uses TRBV7-9 and TRBJ1-1; 9 positions agree with TRBD1. Looked up from germline, CDR1 is SEHNR and CDR2 is FQNEAQ (reference sequence). There are 17 residues in the CDR3. Trimming at V came to 5 bases and at J to 1 base, leaving 11 bases not matched to a gene. CDR3 sequence reads: CASSPPGTGRGNTEAFF. CDR3 in DNA: TGTGCCAGCAGCCCTCCCGGGACAGGGCGAGGGAACACTGAAGCTTTCTTT.

This chain connects TRBV4-1 to TRBJ2-7, with 8 positions matching TRBD2. The germline CDR1 and CDR2 sequences are MGHRA and YSYEKL. Trimming at V came to 1 base and at J to 4 bases, leaving 3 bases not matched to a gene. The CDR3 has 14 amino acids. In DNA, the CDR3 is TGCGCCAGCAGCCAAGTCGGGGGGGCGTACGAGCAGTACTTC. It codes for CASSQVGGAYEQYF.

This clonotype was found many times. This rearrangement joins TRBV27 to TRBJ1-2, with D unclear. Germline loops: CDR1 MNHEY, CDR2 SMNVEV (reference sequence). This CDR3 comprises 15 residues. Deletions cut 8 bases from V and 1 base from J, with 17 bases between. CDR3 sequence (DNA): TGTGCCAGCTGGGGTCGTGGCTCCGTTAACTATGGCTACACCTTC. Its translation is CASWGRGSVNYGYTF.

This clonotype occurred a few times. This chain connects TRBV7-9 to TRBJ1-6, with D unresolved. The germline gives CDR1 SEHNR, CDR2 FQNEAQ (reference sequence). This CDR3 is 12 amino acids long. Deletions cut 5 bases from V and 7 bases from J, with 6 bases between. The CDR3 here is CASSRSNSPLHF. For the CDR3, the DNA is TGTGCCAGCAGCAGGTCCAATTCACCCCTCCACTTT.

This clonotype was detected ten times or more. Germline is not matched at one junction end, which may reflect a read error. V usage is TRBV5-1 and J usage is TRBJ1-1, with D possibly matching TRBD1 (6 bases). The length of the CDR3 is 13 residues. Per the germline V gene, CDR1 is SGHRS and CDR2 is YFSETQ. The CDR3 sequence is CASSFTGWTEAFF. The CDR3 nucleotides are TGTGCCAGCAGCTTTACAGGGTGGACTGAAGCTTTCTTT.